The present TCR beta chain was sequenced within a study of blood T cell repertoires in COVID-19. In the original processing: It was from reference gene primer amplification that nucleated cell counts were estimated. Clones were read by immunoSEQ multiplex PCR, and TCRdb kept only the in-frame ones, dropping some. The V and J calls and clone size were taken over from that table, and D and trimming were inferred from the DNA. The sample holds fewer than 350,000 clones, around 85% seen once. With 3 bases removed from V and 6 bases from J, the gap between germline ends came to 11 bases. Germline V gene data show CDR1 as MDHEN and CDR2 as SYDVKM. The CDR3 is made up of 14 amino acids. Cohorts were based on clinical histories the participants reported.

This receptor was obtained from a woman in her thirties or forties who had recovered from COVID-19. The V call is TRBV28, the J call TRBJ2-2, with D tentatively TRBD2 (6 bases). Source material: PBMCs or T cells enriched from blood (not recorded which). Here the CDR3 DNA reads TGTGCCAGCAGTTTGGGCGGGATACCCGGGGAGCTGTTTTTT. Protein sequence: CASSLGGIPGELFF.